The T cell receptor (beta chain) described here comes from a study of long-term antiretroviral therapy in people with HIV. Notes on the study in general: It was not possible to obtain data on ART adherence, viral resistance or therapy changes.

CDR3 length equals 13 residues. Between the trimmed V and J ends, which lost 2 bases and 3 bases, there was a span of 8 bases. Germline-derived CDR1 and CDR2 are SGHNT and YYREEE (reference sequence). Turning to this clone: As yet, its antigen is unknown.

Runs used v3.0 of the immunoSEQ assay and were done at survey level. TCRdb keeps only in-frame clones here, not all; method: immunoSEQ multiplex PCR. This repertoire shows 30,000 or so clones, around 80% found once; its top ten account for about 9.3%. The sequencing used unsorted PBMCs, collected 1.5 years before starting antiretroviral therapy. This clonotype was obtained from a man aged 18 to 30 with HIV. V and J are TRBV5-4 and TRBJ2-5; D ambiguous. The CDR3 DNA follows: TGTGCCAGCAGCTTTCCGGCCGAAGAGACCCAGTACTTC. Protein: CASSFPAEETQYF.